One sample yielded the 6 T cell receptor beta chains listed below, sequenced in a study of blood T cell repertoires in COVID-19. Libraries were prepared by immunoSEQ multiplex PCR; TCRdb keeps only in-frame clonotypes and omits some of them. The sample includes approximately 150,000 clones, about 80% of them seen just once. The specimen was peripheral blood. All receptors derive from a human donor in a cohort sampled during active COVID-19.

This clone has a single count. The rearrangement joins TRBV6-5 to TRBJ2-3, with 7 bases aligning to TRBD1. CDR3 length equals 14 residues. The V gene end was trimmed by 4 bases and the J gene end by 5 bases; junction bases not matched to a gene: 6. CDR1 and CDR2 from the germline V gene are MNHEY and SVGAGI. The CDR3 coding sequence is TGTGCCAGCAGTTTTACGGACAGGAGAGATACGCAGTATTTT. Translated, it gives CASSFTDRRDTQYF.

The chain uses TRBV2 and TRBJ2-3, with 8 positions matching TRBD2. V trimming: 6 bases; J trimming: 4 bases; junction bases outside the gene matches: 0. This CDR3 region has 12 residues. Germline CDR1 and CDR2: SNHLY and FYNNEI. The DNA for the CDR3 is TGTGCCAGCAGGCGGGGGGCAGATACGCAGTATTTT. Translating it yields CASRRGADTQYF.

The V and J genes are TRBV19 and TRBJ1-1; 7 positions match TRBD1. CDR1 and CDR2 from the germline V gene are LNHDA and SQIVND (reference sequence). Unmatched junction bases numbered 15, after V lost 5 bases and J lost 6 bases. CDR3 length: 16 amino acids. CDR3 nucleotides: TGTGCCAGTAGTCCGCAACCACAGGGGATAGCGTCTGAAGCTTTCTTT. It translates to CASSPQPQGIASEAFF.

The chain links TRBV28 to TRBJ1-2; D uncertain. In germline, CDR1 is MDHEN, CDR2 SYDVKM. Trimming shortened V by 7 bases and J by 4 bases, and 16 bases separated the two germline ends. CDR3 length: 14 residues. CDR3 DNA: TGTGCCAGCACTCTCCCCGGGAGAAGCTATGGCTACACCTTC. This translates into CASTLPGRSYGYTF.

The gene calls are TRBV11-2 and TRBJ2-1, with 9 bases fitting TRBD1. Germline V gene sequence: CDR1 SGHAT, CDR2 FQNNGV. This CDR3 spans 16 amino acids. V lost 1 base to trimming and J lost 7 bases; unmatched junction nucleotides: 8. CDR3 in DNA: TGTGCCAGCAGCTTAGCCCACAGGGGGCGGGATAATGAGCAGTTCTTC. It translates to CASSLAHRGRDNEQFF.

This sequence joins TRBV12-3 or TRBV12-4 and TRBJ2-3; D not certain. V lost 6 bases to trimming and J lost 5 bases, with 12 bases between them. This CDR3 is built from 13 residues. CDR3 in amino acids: CASSHYYRDTQYF. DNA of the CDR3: TGTGCCAGCAGCCATTATTACAGAGATACGCAGTATTTT.